Below, 18 T cell receptor beta chains from the same sample are listed, as sequenced in a study of spatial heterogeneity in lung cancer. Sample time point: sample taken at primary tumor resection. In each case, whole RNA from tumor, nontumor lung or frozen PBMC was sequenced unsorted. In TCRdb, the 5' RACE reads were re-called with MiXCR into one record per CDR3 protein. This sample yields about 29,000 distinct CDR3 sequences, of which about 8.1% are seen a single time; under 40% belongs to the top ten. Here the sequenced sample was PBMCs, taken at surgery. The receptors derive from a female donor with early-stage non-small cell lung cancer.

This clonotype was seen repeatedly, ten times or more. The chain links TRBV18 to TRBJ2-1; D is ambiguous. This CDR3 contains 13 residues. CDR1 is KGHSH, CDR2 LQKENI, per germline. Trimming shortened V by 1 base and J by 5 bases, and 6 bases separated the two germline ends. The CDR3 DNA follows: TGTGCCAGCTCACCACACACGGACAATGAGCAGTTCTTC. Translating gives CASSPHTDNEQFF.

This clonotype was detected a few times. The V gene is TRBV7-8, the J gene TRBJ2-1, with 10 bases that match TRBD1. The V and J ends lost 7 bases and 9 bases, in that order; junction bases with no gene match: 6. The germline gives CDR1 SGHVS, CDR2 FQNEAQ. The CDR3 covers 13 residues. The CDR3 coding sequence is TGTGCCAGCATTTCCGGACAGGGGGTTGAGCAGTTCTTC. It codes for CASISGQGVEQFF. Full variable domain (outside the CDR3, taken from reference TRBV7-8 and TRBJ2-1): GAGVSQSPRYKVAKRGQDVALRCDPISGHVSLFWYQQALGQGPEFLTYFQNEAQLDKSGLPSDRFFAERPEGSVSTLKIQRTQQEDSAVYLCASISGQGVEQFFGPGTRLTVL.

The chain links TRBV20-1 to TRBJ2-3; 10 bases fit TRBD2. The junction had 7 bases not matched to a gene; V was cut back by 4 bases and J by 0 bases. The CDR3 has 16 amino acids. Germline-derived CDR1 and CDR2 are DFQATT and SNEGSKA (reference sequence). For the CDR3, the DNA is TGCAGTGCTATTCCCTATAGCGGGAGGAGCACAGATACGCAGTATTTT. Its protein product is CSAIPYSGRSTDTQYF.

This clonotype appeared many times. J is TRBJ2-1 and V is TRBV6-5; weak D call: TRBD1 (5 bases). V lost 4 bases and J 0 bases, leaving 10 bases between the germline ends. The CDR3 spans 15 residues. Germline assignment: CDR1 MNHEY and CDR2 SVGAGI. The CDR3 spells CASSLDTSSYNEQFF. The CDR3 nucleotides are TGTGCCAGCAGTTTGGACACCAGCTCCTACAATGAGCAGTTCTTC.

This clonotype was counted many times. This rearrangement joins TRBV28 to TRBJ2-7; 10 bases fit TRBD2. V lost 3 bases, J lost 7 bases, and 15 bases stayed unmatched. The germline V gene has CDR1 MDHEN and CDR2 SYDVKM. CDR3 size: 17 residues. The CDR3 protein is CASSLKGILAGAGEQYF. The CDR3 bases are TGTGCCAGCAGTTTGAAGGGTATTCTAGCGGGAGCTGGTGAGCAGTACTTC.

This clonotype occurred many times. V usage is TRBV7-2 and J usage is TRBJ2-6; D possibly matches TRBD1 or TRBD2 (5 bases each). The length of the CDR3 is 17 residues. Between the trimmed V and J ends, which lost 5 bases and 4 bases, there was a span of 18 bases. Germline assignment: CDR1 SGHTA and CDR2 FQGNSA. This CDR3 is CASSRQLLGTGANVLTF. The CDR3 DNA follows: TGTGCCAGCAGCAGACAGTTGCTGGGGACGGGGGCCAACGTCCTGACTTTC.

This clonotype was observed many times. The CDR3 DNA is TGTGCCAGCACGGCGGATCCGGATACGCAGTATTTT. Its translation: CASTADPDTQYF. The chain couples TRBV12-3 or TRBV12-4 to TRBJ2-3; D ambiguous. This CDR3 comprises 12 residues. V was cut by 7 bases and J by 6 bases, with 11 bases left in between.

The V call is TRBV15, the J call TRBJ2-3; 9 bases agree with TRBD2. V dropped 5 bases and J dropped 5; count of bases not matched to a gene: 8. Per the germline V gene, CDR1 is LNHNV and CDR2 is YYDKDF (reference sequence). This CDR3 region has 15 residues. The CDR3 is CATSSWQAGGDTQYF. The CDR3 nucleotides read TGTGCCACCAGCTCATGGCAAGCGGGAGGAGATACGCAGTATTTT.

This clonotype came up many times. The rearrangement joins TRBV4-3 to TRBJ1-6, with no clear D. The CDR3 consists of 14 residues. The V end lost 2 bases, the J end lost 5 bases, and 7 bases lay between the germline ends. Germline loops: CDR1 LGHNA, CDR2 YSLEER. The CDR3 here is CASSQLQNNSPLHF. The CDR3, as DNA: TGCGCCAGCAGCCAACTACAGAATAATTCACCCCTCCACTTT.

This clonotype was picked up a small number of times. This rearrangement joins TRBV12-3 or TRBV12-4 to TRBJ2-1, with 8 bases that match TRBD2. The CDR3 runs to 15 residues. The V and J ends lost 5 bases and 8 bases, in that order; junction bases with no gene match: 11. CDR3 nucleotide sequence: TGTGCCAGCAGTAGCGGGAGTAAGATGTATTATGAGCAGTTCTTC. It encodes CASSSGSKMYYEQFF.

By sample share, this clonotype is medium-sized. V gene TRBV12-3 or TRBV12-4 combines with J gene TRBJ1-5, with TRBD1 as a possible D gene (6 bases). The CDR3 is 13 residues long. V was shortened by 3 bases and J by 8 bases, with 11 bases between the two germline ends. CDR3 loop: CASSFSEGEPQHF. The CDR3 coding sequence is TGTGCCAGCAGTTTTTCGGAGGGGGAGCCCCAGCATTTT.

This clonotype was observed many times. V gene TRBV7-2 combines with J gene TRBJ2-4; 7 nucleotides agree with TRBD1. The V and J ends lost 2 bases and 13 bases, in that order; junction bases with no gene match: 5. The CDR3 has 12 residues. Germline CDR1 is SGHTA and CDR2 is FQGNSA. CDR3: CASSLMRQGQYF. Written as DNA, the CDR3 is TGTGCCAGCAGCTTAATGAGACAGGGCCAGTACTTC.

This clonotype was seen ten or more times. This chain links TRBV20-1 with TRBJ2-5; D possibly corresponds to TRBD1 (6 bases). CDR1 DFQATT and CDR2 SNEGSKA come from the germline V gene (reference sequence). The CDR3 totals 15 residues. The V gene lost 4 bases and the J gene lost 1 base, with 16 bases spanning the gap. The CDR3 protein is CSAKSLTGLQETQYF. CDR3 nucleotides: TGCAGTGCTAAGTCATTGACAGGCCTCCAAGAGACCCAGTACTTC.

This clonotype showed up just a few times. The chain's CDR3 is CASSPRGLAEGSNEQFF. The CDR3 nucleotides read TGTGCCAGCTCACCCCGGGGACTAGCGGAGGGGAGCAATGAGCAGTTCTTC. V gene TRBV18 combines with J gene TRBJ2-1, with 11 bases identical to TRBD2. Germline-derived CDR1 and CDR2 are KGHSH and LQKENI. There are 17 residues in the CDR3. V dropped 3 bases and J dropped 6; count of bases not matched to a gene: 10.

Many counts were recorded for this clonotype. This chain links TRBV27 with TRBJ2-1, with TRBD1 identical over 7 bases. Germline-derived CDR1 and CDR2 are MNHEY and SMNVEV (reference sequence). V lost 6 bases, J lost 2 bases, and 4 bases stayed unmatched. CDR3 length: 14 amino acids. DNA for the CDR3: TGTGCCAGCAGGGCCGGGACAGCCTACAATGAGCAGTTCTTC. It codes for CASRAGTAYNEQFF.

This clonotype was recorded a few times. This chain links TRBV19 with TRBJ1-2; 9 nucleotides agree with TRBD1. Germline V gene lookup returns CDR1 LNHDA and CDR2 SQIVND (reference sequence). The CDR3 consists of 14 residues. Losses at the gene ends were 5 bases for V and 2 bases for J; bases not matched to a gene: 3. CDR3 amino acids: CASSPGTGNYGYTF. The CDR3 bases are TGTGCCAGTAGTCCCGGGACAGGGAACTATGGCTACACCTTC.

This clonotype appeared a few times. The chain links TRBV9 to TRBJ1-6, with TRBD1 matching 7 bases. J gave up 7 bases and V 4 bases, and 8 bases lay outside the gene matches. Germline CDR1 is SGDLS and CDR2 is YYNGEE. This CDR3 is 15 amino acids long. Written as DNA, the CDR3 is TGTGCCAGCAGCCCACTCGGGACAGCCAATTCACCCCTCCACTTT. It yields the protein CASSPLGTANSPLHF.

This clonotype has at least ten counts. The J gene is TRBJ1-6, the V gene TRBV11-2, with D possibly TRBD1 on 6 matching bases. The CDR3 is 14 residues long. CDR1 is SGHAT and CDR2 is FQNNGV in the germline V gene. V was pared by 4 bases and J by 12 bases, with 16 bases between. CDR3 nucleotides: TGTGCCAGCAGCTACCACCAGGGACAACTACCCCTCCACTTT. Protein sequence: CASSYHQGQLPLHF.